This TCR beta chain was sequenced in a study of cytomegalovirus exposure and HLA in healthy donors. General study results and limits: It has been reported that TCR beta sequences accurately predicted the HLA-A and HLA-B alleles of most subjects. As a later analysis showed, a missense DCLRE1C variant was linked to trimming of TCR beta V- and J-genes. Through in vitro validation, three CMV-associated chains were shown to be specific for CMV antigens.

For this clone: Antigen specificity is unknown.

After removal of 10 bases from V and 6 bases from J, the junction contained 14 bases not matched to a gene. This CDR3 region has 15 residues. Germline CDR1 MNHNY, CDR2 SVGAGI (reference sequence). 13 Jbeta primers and 60 Vbeta primers were used for the PCR. Profiling relied on immunoSEQ multiplex PCR, and the TCRdb table lists in-frame clones only, not all of them. The sample carries more than 200,000 clones, roughly 80% recorded once. The clonotype was recovered from a girl aged 2-9 years in good health and CMV-seronegative. The J gene is TRBJ2-2, the V gene TRBV6-6; 7 bases are shared with TRBD2. The sequenced sample consisted of PBMCs. In DNA form, the CDR3 reads TGTGCCATCTCCGCATATGGGAGGGCCTCCGGGGAGCTGTTTTTT. This gives the protein CAISAYGRASGELFF.